The TCR beta chain described here comes from a study of T cell changes during pregnancy in multiple sclerosis. Here immunoSEQ multiplex PCR was the method, and the copy in TCRdb shows in-frame clones only, minus some. Of over 65,000 clones listed, less than 95% are singletons. A single count supports this clone. V gave up 2 bases and J gave up 2 bases, with 12 bases separating them. The CDR3 totals 16 residues. CDR1 and CDR2 from the germline V gene are SGHTA and FQGNSA. Here the sequenced sample was peripheral blood, taken in the third trimester of pregnancy. The TCR was taken from a female donor with multiple sclerosis, enrolled in a pregnancy study. The chain combines TRBV7-2 with TRBJ2-2; D might be TRBD2 (5 bases). CDR3 region: CASSLSSGFNTGELFF. CDR3 coding DNA: TGTGCCAGCAGCTTATCGAGCGGATTTAACACCGGGGAGCTGTTTTTT.